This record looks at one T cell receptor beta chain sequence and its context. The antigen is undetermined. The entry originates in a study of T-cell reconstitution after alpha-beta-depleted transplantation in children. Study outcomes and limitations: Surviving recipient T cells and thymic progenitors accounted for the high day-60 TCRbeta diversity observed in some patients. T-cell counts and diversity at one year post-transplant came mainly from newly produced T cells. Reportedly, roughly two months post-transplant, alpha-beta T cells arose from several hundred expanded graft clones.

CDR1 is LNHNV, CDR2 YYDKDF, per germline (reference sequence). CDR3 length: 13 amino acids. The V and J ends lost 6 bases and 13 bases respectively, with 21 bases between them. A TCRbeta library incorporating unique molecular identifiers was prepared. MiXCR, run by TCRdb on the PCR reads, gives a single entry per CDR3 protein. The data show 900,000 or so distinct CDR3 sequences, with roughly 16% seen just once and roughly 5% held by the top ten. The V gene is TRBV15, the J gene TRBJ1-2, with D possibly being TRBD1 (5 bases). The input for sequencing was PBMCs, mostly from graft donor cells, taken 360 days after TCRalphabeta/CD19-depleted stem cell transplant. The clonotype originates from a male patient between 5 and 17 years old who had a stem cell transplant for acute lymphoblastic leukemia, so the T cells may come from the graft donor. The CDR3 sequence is CATSRAISNRPTF. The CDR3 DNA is TGTGCCACCAGTCGAGCGATTTCGAACAGGCCCACCTTC.